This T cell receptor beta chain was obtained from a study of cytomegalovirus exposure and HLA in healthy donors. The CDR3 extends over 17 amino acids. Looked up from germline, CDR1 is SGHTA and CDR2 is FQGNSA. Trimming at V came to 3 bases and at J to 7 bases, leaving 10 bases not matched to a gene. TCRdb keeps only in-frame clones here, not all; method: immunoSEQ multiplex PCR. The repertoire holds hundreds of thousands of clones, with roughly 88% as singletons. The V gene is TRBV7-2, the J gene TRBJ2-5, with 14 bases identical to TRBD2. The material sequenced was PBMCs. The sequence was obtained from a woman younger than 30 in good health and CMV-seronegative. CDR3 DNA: TGTGCCAGCAGCTTGGATCGCCCCGGACTAGCGGGAGGGACCCAGTACTTC. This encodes CASSLDRPGLAGGTQYF.